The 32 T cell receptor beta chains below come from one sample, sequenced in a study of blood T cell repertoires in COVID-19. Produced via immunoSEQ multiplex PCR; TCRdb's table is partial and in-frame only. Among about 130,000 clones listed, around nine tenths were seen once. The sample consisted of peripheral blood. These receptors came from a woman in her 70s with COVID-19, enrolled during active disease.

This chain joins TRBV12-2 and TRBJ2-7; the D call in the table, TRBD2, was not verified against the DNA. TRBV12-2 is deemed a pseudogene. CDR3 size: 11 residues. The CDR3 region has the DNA TGTGCAAGTCGCTTGCGCGCCGAGCAGTACTTC. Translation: CASRLRAEQYF.

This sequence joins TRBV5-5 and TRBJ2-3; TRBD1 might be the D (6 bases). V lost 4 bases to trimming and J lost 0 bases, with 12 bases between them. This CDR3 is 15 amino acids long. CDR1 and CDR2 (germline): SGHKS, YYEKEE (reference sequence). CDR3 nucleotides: TGTGCCAGCAGCCCAGGGACATCTAGCACAGATACGCAGTATTTT. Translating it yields CASSPGTSSTDTQYF.

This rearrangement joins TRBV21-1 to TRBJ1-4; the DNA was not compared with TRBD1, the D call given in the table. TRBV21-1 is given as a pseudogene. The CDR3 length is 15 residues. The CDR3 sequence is CASSQGPPLREKLFF. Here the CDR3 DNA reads TGTGCCAGCAGCCAGGGGCCACCCCTCAGGGAAAAACTGTTTTTT.

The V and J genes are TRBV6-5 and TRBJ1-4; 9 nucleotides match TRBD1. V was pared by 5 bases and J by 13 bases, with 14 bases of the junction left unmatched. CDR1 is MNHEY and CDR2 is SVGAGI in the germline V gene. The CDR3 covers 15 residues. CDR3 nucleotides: TGTGCCAGCAGTAACAATCTGCCGGGACAGGGCAGACTGTTTTTT. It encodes CASSNNLPGQGRLFF.

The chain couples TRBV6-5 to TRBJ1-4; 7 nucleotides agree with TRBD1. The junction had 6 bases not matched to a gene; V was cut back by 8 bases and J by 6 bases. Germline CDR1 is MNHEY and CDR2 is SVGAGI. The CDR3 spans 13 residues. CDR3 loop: CASRRQGDEKLFF. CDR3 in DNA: TGTGCCAGCCGAAGACAGGGAGATGAAAAACTGTTTTTT.

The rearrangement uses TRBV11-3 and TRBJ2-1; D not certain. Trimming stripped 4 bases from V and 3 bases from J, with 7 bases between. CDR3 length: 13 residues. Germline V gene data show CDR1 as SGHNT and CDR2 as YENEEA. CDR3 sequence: CASSSSSYNEQFF. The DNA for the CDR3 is TGTGCCAGCAGCTCCTCCAGCTACAATGAGCAGTTCTTC.

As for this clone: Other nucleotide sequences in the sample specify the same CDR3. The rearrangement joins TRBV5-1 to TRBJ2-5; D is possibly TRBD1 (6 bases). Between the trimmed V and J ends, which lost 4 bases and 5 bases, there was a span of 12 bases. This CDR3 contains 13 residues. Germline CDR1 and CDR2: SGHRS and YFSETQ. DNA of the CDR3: TGCGCCAGCAGCCCACAGGGTTGGGAGACCCAGTACTTC. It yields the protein CASSPQGWETQYF.

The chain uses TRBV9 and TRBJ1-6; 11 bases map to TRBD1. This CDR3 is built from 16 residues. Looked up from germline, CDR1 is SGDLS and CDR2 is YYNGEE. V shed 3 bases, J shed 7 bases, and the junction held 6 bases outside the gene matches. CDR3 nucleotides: TGTGCCAGCAGCGCAAACCGGGACAGGGGGAATTCACCCCTCCACTTT. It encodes CASSANRDRGNSPLHF.

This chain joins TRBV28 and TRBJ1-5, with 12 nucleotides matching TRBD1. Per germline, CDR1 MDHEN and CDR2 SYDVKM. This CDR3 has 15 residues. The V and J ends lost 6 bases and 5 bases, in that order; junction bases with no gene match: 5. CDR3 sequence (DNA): TGTGCCAGCAGCCCCGGGACAGGGGGCCATCAGCCCCAGCATTTT. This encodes CASSPGTGGHQPQHF.

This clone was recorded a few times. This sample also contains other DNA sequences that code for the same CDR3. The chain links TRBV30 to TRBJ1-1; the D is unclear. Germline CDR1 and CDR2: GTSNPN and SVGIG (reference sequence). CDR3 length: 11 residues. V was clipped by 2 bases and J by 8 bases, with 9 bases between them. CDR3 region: CAWSPTREAFF. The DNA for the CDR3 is TGTGCCTGGAGTCCTACCCGGGAAGCTTTCTTT.

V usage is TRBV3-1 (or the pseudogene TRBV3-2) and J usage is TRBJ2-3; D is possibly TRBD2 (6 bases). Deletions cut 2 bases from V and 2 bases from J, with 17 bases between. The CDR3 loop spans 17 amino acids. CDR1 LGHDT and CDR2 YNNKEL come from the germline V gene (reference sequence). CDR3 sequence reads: CASSQRGLSPDTDTQYF. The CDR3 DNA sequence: TGTGCCAGCAGCCAAAGGGGACTCTCCCCCGACACAGATACGCAGTATTTT.

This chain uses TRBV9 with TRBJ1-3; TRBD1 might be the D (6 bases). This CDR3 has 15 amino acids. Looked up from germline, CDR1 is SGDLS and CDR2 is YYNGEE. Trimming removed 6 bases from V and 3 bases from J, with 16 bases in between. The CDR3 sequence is CASTNRLGGGNTIYF. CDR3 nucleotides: TGTGCCAGCACCAACCGCCTAGGGGGTGGAAACACCATATATTTT.

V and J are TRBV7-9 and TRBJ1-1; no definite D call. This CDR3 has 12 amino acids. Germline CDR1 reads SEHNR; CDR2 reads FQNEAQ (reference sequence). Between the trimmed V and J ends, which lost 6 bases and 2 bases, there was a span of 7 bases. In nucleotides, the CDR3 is TGTGCCAGCAGACTCAAAAACACTGAAGCTTTCTTT. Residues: CASRLKNTEAFF.

CDR3 DNA: TGCGCCAGCAAAACAGGGGCCCGAGAACTCTATAGCAATCAGCCCCAGCATTTT. Protein product: CASKTGARELYSNQPQHF. The rearrangement joins TRBV10-2 to TRBJ1-5, with 7 nucleotides matching TRBD1. Trimming at V came to 7 bases and at J to 0 bases, leaving 15 bases not matched to a gene. CDR3 length: 18 residues. Germline V CDR1 and CDR2: WSHSY, SAAADI.

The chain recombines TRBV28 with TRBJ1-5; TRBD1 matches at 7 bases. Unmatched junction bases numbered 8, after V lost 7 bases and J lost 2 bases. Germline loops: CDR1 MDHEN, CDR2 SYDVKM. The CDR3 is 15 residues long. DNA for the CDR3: TGTGCCAGCATTGGGGGGACAGTCGGCAATCAGCCCCAGCATTTT. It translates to CASIGGTVGNQPQHF.

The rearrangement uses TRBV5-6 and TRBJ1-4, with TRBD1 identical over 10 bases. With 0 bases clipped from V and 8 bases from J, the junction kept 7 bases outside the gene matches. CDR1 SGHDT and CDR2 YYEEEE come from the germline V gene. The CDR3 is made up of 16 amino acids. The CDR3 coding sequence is TGTGCCAGCAGCTTGGGGACAGGGGGTTCCGGAGAAAAACTGTTTTTT. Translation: CASSLGTGGSGEKLFF.

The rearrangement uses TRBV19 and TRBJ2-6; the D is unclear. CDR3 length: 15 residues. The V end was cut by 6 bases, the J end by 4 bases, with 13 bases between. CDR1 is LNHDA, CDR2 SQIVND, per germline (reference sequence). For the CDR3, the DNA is TGTGCCAGTAGGCGTCAGGTCTGGGGGGCCAACGTCCTGACTTTC. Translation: CASRRQVWGANVLTF.

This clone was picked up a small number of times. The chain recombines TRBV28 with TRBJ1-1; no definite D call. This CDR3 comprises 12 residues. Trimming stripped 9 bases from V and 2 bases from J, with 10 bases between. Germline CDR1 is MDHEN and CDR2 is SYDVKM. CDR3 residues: CASGLQNTEAFF. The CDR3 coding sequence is TGTGCCAGTGGCCTCCAAAACACTGAAGCTTTCTTT.

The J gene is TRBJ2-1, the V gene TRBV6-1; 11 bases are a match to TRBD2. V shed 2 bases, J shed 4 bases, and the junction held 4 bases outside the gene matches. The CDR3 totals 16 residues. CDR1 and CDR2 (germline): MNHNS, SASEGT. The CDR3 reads CASSEKASGGYNEQFF. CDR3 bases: TGTGCCAGCAGTGAAAAGGCTAGCGGGGGGTACAATGAGCAGTTCTTC.

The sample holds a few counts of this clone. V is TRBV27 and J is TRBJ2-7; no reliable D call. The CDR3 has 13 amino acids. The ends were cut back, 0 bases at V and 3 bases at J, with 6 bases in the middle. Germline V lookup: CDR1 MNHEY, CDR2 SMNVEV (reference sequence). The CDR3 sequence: CASSLSGSYEQYF. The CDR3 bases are TGTGCCAGCAGTTTATCGGGCAGCTACGAGCAGTACTTC.

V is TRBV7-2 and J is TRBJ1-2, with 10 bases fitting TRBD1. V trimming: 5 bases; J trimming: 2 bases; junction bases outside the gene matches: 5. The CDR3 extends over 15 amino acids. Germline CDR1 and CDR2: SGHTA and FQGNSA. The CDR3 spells CASSPGTGENYGYTF. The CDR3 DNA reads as TGTGCCAGCAGCCCCGGGACAGGGGAGAACTATGGCTACACCTTC.

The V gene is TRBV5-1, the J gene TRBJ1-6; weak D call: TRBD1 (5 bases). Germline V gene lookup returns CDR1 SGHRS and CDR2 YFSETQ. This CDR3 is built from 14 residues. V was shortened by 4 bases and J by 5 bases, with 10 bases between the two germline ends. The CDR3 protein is CASSPKTDNSPLHF. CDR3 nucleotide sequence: TGCGCCAGCAGCCCAAAGACAGATAATTCACCCCTCCACTTT.

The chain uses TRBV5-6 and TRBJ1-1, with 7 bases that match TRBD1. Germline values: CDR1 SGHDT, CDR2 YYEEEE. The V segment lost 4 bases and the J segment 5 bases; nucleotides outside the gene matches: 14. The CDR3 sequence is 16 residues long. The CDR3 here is CASSMRVTGIMTEAFF. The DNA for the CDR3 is TGTGCCAGCAGCATGCGGGTGACAGGGATTATGACTGAAGCTTTCTTT. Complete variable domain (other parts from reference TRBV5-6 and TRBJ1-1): DAGVTQSPTHLIKTRGQQVTLRCSPKSGHDTVSWYQQALGQGPQFIFQYYEEEERQRGNFPDRFSGHQFPNYSSELNVNALLLGDSALYLCASSMRVTGIMTEAFFGQGTRLTVV.

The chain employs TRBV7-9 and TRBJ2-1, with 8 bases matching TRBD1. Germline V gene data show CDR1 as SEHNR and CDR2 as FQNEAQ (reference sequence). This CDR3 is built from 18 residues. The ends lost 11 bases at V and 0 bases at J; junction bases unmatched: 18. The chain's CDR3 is CACPRGQDTNLSYNEQFF. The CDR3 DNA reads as TGTGCCTGCCCAAGGGGACAGGACACCAACCTCTCCTACAATGAGCAGTTCTTC. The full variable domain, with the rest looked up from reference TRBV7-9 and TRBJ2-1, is DTGVSQNPRHKITKRGQNVTFRCDPISEHNRLYWYRQTLGQGPEFLTYFQNEAQLEKSRLLSDRFSAERPKGSFSTLEIQRTEQGDSAMYLCACPRGQDTNLSYNEQFFGPGTRLTVL.

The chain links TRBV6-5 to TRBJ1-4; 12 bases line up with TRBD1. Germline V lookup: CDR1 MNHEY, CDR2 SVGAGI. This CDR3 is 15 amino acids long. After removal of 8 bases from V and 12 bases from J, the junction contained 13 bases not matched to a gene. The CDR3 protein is CASRDRDRGLVELFF. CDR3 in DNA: TGTGCCAGCCGGGACCGGGACAGGGGGCTTGTTGAACTGTTTTTT.

This CDR3 reads CASRLTGRPNEKLFF. The CDR3 DNA is TGTGCCAGTAGACTGACAGGGCGGCCAAACGAAAAACTGTTTTTT. The chain has TRBV19 and TRBJ1-4; the match to TRBD1 covers 7 bases. J was trimmed by 8 bases and V by 6 bases; bases with no gene match: 12. Germline V CDR1 and CDR2: LNHDA, SQIVND (reference sequence). CDR3 length equals 15 residues.

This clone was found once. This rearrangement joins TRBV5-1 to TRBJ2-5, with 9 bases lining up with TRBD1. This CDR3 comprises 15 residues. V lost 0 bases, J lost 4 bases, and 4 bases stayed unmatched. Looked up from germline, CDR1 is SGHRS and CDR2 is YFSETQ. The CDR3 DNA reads TGCGCCAGCAGCTTGGAGTACAGGGGGCGAGAGACCCAGTACTTC. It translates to CASSLEYRGRETQYF.

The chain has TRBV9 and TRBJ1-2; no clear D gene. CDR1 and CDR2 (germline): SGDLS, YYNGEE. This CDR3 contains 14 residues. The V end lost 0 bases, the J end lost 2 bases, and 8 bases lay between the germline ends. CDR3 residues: CASSVAGANYGYTF. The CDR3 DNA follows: TGTGCCAGCAGCGTAGCGGGAGCCAACTATGGCTACACCTTC.

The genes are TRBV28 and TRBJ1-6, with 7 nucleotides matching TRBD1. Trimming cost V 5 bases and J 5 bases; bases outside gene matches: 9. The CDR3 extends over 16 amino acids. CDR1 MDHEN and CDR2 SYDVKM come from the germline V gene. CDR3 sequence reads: CASSPAGTVDNSPLHF. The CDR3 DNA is TGTGCCAGCAGTCCGGCCGGGACAGTTGATAATTCACCCCTCCACTTT.

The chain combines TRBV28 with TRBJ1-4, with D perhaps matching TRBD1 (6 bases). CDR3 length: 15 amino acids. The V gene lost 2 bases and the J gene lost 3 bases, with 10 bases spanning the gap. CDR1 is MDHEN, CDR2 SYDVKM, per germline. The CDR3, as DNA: TGTGCCAGCAGTTTACGGACAGTAGCTAATGAAAAACTGTTTTTT. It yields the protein CASSLRTVANEKLFF.

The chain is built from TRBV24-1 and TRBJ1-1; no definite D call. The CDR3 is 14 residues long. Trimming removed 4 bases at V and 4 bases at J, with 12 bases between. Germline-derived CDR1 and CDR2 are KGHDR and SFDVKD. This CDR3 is CATSDTRVGTEAFF. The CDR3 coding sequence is TGTGCCACCAGTGACACACGGGTTGGCACTGAAGCTTTCTTT.

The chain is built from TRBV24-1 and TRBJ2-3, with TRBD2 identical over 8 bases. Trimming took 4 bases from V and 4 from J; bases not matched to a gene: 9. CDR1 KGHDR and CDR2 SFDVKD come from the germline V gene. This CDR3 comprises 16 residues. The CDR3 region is CATSDPGTSSADTQYF. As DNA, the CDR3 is TGTGCCACCAGTGACCCCGGGACTAGTAGCGCAGATACGCAGTATTTT.